The rows below give T cell receptor beta chains drawn from one sample of a study of T cells in Graves' hyperthyroidism and ophthalmopathy. In TCRdb, the multiplex PCR reads were re-called with MiXCR into one record per CDR3 protein. The data contain about 600,000 distinct CDR3 sequences, over 12% of them singletons. Sequenced material: blood. These receptors all come from a woman between 18 and 30 years old with Graves' ophthalmopathy. CDR3s include the opening cysteine and the closing phenylalanine or tryptophan. Each record gives: D gene, J gene, V gene, clone size, CDR3 DNA, CDR3 protein. D genes are given only for firm matches. Where a row states a size, it is once, few, many or the class of an expanded clone; other rows omit it.

d_call: .; j_call: TRBJ1-2; v_call: TRBV3-1; clone_size: many; cdr3_nt: TGTGCCAGCAGCCAAGTCCGGCTCGAGGGTAACTATGGCTACACCTTC; cdr3_aa: CASSQVRLEGNYGYTF
d_call: .; j_call: TRBJ1-5; v_call: TRBV28; clone_size: many; cdr3_nt: TGTGCCAGCAGTTTGGCTACAGGAGTTGAACAGCCCCAGCATTTT; cdr3_aa: CASSLATGVEQPQHF
d_call: TRBD1; j_call: TRBJ1-1; v_call: TRBV19; clone_size: many; cdr3_nt: TGTGCCAGTAGTATGGACAGGAGGAACACTGAAGCTTTCTTT; cdr3_aa: CASSMDRRNTEAFF
d_call: .; j_call: TRBJ2-1; v_call: TRBV12-5; clone_size: many; cdr3_nt: TGTGCTAGTGGTTTCAGACCCGCCTTACTTGGCCCCTCCTACAATGAGCAGTTCTTC; cdr3_aa: CASGFRPALLGPSYNEQFF
d_call: TRBD2; j_call: TRBJ2-1; v_call: TRBV28; clone_size: many; cdr3_nt: TGTGCCAGCAGCCCGGGACTAGCGGGAGGGAACAATGAGCAGTTCTTC; cdr3_aa: CASSPGLAGGNNEQFF
d_call: .; j_call: TRBJ2-7; v_call: TRBV30; clone_size: few; cdr3_nt: TGTGCCTGGAGTCGGGCAGGAGGTTCCTTCTCCTACGAGCAGTACTTC; cdr3_aa: CAWSRAGGSFSYEQYF
d_call: TRBD1; j_call: TRBJ1-3; v_call: TRBV12-5; clone_size: .; cdr3_nt: TGTGCTAGTGGTTTCGCAGGGGGGGGCGGAAACACCATATATTTT; cdr3_aa: CASGFAGGGGNTIYF
d_call: .; j_call: TRBJ2-5; v_call: TRBV12-3/TRBV12-4; clone_size: many; cdr3_nt: TGTGCCAGCACCCCCTTTGGGGGGACTTCAGTGGAGACCCAGTACTTC; cdr3_aa: CASTPFGGTSVETQYF
d_call: TRBD1; j_call: TRBJ1-2; v_call: TRBV7-2; clone_size: few; cdr3_nt: TGTGCCAGCAGCAACGACAGGGGTTATGGCTACACCTTC; cdr3_aa: CASSNDRGYGYTF
d_call: .; j_call: TRBJ2-3; v_call: TRBV28; clone_size: many; cdr3_nt: TGTGCCAGCACCTGGAGGGTTCGCACAGATACGCAGTATTTT; cdr3_aa: CASTWRVRTDTQYF
d_call: TRBD2; j_call: TRBJ2-5; v_call: TRBV20-1; clone_size: .; cdr3_nt: TGCAGTGCTAGAGATCCCGGACTAGCGGGAGGGGAGACCCAGTACTTC; cdr3_aa: CSARDPGLAGGETQYF
d_call: TRBD1; j_call: TRBJ2-1; v_call: TRBV29-1; clone_size: many; cdr3_nt: TGCAGCGTTGGTAACAGGGGTGATGATGAGCAGTTCTTC; cdr3_aa: CSVGNRGDDEQFF
d_call: TRBD2; j_call: TRBJ2-4; v_call: TRBV28; clone_size: .; cdr3_nt: TGTGCCAGCATTCCCTCGGGGAGGGGGTTCACTAGCGGGAACCTAGCCAAAAACATTCAGTACTTC; cdr3_aa: CASIPSGRGFTSGNLAKNIQYF
d_call: .; j_call: TRBJ2-7; v_call: TRBV27; clone_size: few; cdr3_nt: TGTGCCAGCAGATCCAGGTGGACACCTGGGGACTACGAGCAGTACTTC; cdr3_aa: CASRSRWTPGDYEQYF
d_call: .; j_call: TRBJ1-1; v_call: TRBV7-2; clone_size: .; cdr3_nt: TGTGCCAGCAGCTTAGCCTCGAAGATACCAGACCTAGCCCTGATGCCGAACACTGAAGCTTTCTTT; cdr3_aa: CASSLASKIPDLALMPNTEAFF
d_call: TRBD1; j_call: TRBJ2-1; v_call: TRBV14; clone_size: few; cdr3_nt: TGTGCCAGCAGACTTGAGGGGGCTCGGGAGCAGTTCTTC; cdr3_aa: CASRLEGAREQFF
d_call: .; j_call: TRBJ2-2; v_call: TRBV6-1; clone_size: few; cdr3_nt: TGTGCCAGCTCGGCTAGTTGGGACACCGGGGAGCTGTTTTTT; cdr3_aa: CASSASWDTGELFF
d_call: .; j_call: TRBJ2-1; v_call: TRBV18; clone_size: many; cdr3_nt: TGTGCCAGCTCATCGACTAGGGTCCTCGTAGATGAGCAGTTCTTC; cdr3_aa: CASSSTRVLVDEQFF
d_call: TRBD1; j_call: TRBJ1-1; v_call: TRBV6-1; clone_size: many; cdr3_nt: TGTGCCAGCAGTGTGAGGGGGCACATAGACACTGAAGCTTTCTTT; cdr3_aa: CASSVRGHIDTEAFF
d_call: TRBD1; j_call: TRBJ1-1; v_call: TRBV5-6; clone_size: .; cdr3_nt: TGTGCCAGCAGCTCACAATCGACAGGGTACAACACTGAAGCTTTCTTT; cdr3_aa: CASSSQSTGYNTEAFF
d_call: .; j_call: TRBJ2-1; v_call: TRBV30; clone_size: .; cdr3_nt: TGTGCCTGGAGTACGGGACATCAACGAGGGCAGTTCTTC; cdr3_aa: CAWSTGHQRGQFF
d_call: TRBD1; j_call: TRBJ2-2; v_call: TRBV25-1; clone_size: .; cdr3_nt: TGTGCCAGCAGTGCCTACTCATTCTTCACAGGGGCCGGGGAGCTGTTTTTT; cdr3_aa: CASSAYSFFTGAGELFF
d_call: TRBD2; j_call: TRBJ2-7; v_call: TRBV28; clone_size: .; cdr3_nt: TGTGCCAGCAGTTCCTCGGGACTAGCAGACTACGAGCAGTACTTC; cdr3_aa: CASSSSGLADYEQYF
d_call: .; j_call: TRBJ2-5; v_call: TRBV6-1; clone_size: many; cdr3_nt: TGTGCCAGCTGCCTAGAGGGACCCCAAGAGACCCAGTACTTC; cdr3_aa: CASCLEGPQETQYF
d_call: .; j_call: TRBJ2-3; v_call: TRBV28; clone_size: many; cdr3_nt: TGTGCCAGCAGTTTATCGAGAGATACGCAGTATTTT; cdr3_aa: CASSLSRDTQYF
d_call: .; j_call: TRBJ1-2; v_call: TRBV12-3/TRBV12-4; clone_size: many; cdr3_nt: TGTGCCAGCAGTTCACCAGGGGGCTACACCTTC; cdr3_aa: CASSSPGGYTF
d_call: .; j_call: TRBJ1-1; v_call: TRBV4-1; clone_size: .; cdr3_nt: TGCGCCAGCAGCCAAGGCCGAGGGGTGGACACTGAAGCTTTCTTT; cdr3_aa: CASSQGRGVDTEAFF
d_call: TRBD1; j_call: TRBJ1-3; v_call: TRBV7-2; clone_size: few; cdr3_nt: TGTGCCAGCAGCTCCCGGGACAGGGGACCTGGAAACACCATATATTTT; cdr3_aa: CASSSRDRGPGNTIYF
d_call: TRBD2; j_call: TRBJ2-5; v_call: TRBV29-1; clone_size: many; cdr3_nt: TGCAGCGCTATAGCGGGAGTGGGAGAGACCCAGTACTTC; cdr3_aa: CSAIAGVGETQYF
d_call: .; j_call: TRBJ2-1; v_call: TRBV6-1; clone_size: many; cdr3_nt: TGTGCCAGCAGTAGGTGGGTGGGGGAGTACAATGAGCAGTTCTTC; cdr3_aa: CASSRWVGEYNEQFF
d_call: .; j_call: TRBJ1-4; v_call: TRBV2; clone_size: many; cdr3_nt: TGTGCCAGCAGACAGGATAGAACTAATGAAAAACTGTTTTTT; cdr3_aa: CASRQDRTNEKLFF
d_call: .; j_call: TRBJ1-1; v_call: TRBV7-7; clone_size: few; cdr3_nt: TGTGCTAGCAGCTCCGAACGAGGCGCTGAAGCTTTCTTT; cdr3_aa: CASSSERGAEAFF
d_call: TRBD1; j_call: TRBJ2-7; v_call: TRBV30; clone_size: many; cdr3_nt: TGTGCCTGGGACACAGGGGGCTTCCGCGAGCAGTACTTC; cdr3_aa: CAWDTGGFREQYF
d_call: .; j_call: TRBJ1-1; v_call: TRBV19; clone_size: few; cdr3_nt: TGTGCCTGGACATTACCCCAACACCTAACAACCCTAAGGGGGGCGTACACTGAAGCTTTCTTT; cdr3_aa: CAWTLPQHLTTLRGAYTEAFF
d_call: TRBD1; j_call: TRBJ1-5; v_call: TRBV30; clone_size: many; cdr3_nt: TGTGCCTGGAGTCGGACAGGGGGTAGTCAGCCCCAGCATTTT; cdr3_aa: CAWSRTGGSQPQHF
d_call: TRBD1; j_call: TRBJ2-4; v_call: TRBV7-9; clone_size: .; cdr3_nt: TGTGCCAGCAGCACCCGGACAGGGTGGGCCAAAAACATTCAGTACTTC; cdr3_aa: CASSTRTGWAKNIQYF
d_call: TRBD1; j_call: TRBJ2-7; v_call: TRBV27; clone_size: many; cdr3_nt: TGTGCCAGCAGTCAAAACAGGGGGCGGGGCGAGCAGTACTTC; cdr3_aa: CASSQNRGRGEQYF
d_call: .; j_call: TRBJ1-5; v_call: TRBV20-1; clone_size: .; cdr3_nt: TGCAGTGCTAGAGTGGTGGGGGGGGGTCAGCCCCAGCATTTT; cdr3_aa: CSARVVGGGQPQHF
d_call: TRBD2; j_call: TRBJ2-3; v_call: TRBV7-2; clone_size: .; cdr3_nt: TGTGCCAGCAGCTTAGCGCTAATACTTAGCGGGAAGATCACAGATACGCAGTATTTT; cdr3_aa: CASSLALILSGKITDTQYF
d_call: TRBD1; j_call: TRBJ2-7; v_call: TRBV19; clone_size: many; cdr3_nt: TGTGCCAGCTCCCCCGCCCGTGCCCGGGACAGGGGCTACGAGCAGTACTTC; cdr3_aa: CASSPARARDRGYEQYF
d_call: TRBD2; j_call: TRBJ2-1; v_call: TRBV19; clone_size: many; cdr3_nt: TGTGCCACCCTCAACGGGGGAGCGGGAGAGTCCAATGAGCAGTTCTTC; cdr3_aa: CATLNGGAGESNEQFF
d_call: TRBD1; j_call: TRBJ1-5; v_call: TRBV4-2; clone_size: few; cdr3_nt: TGTGCCAGCAGCCAAGATTGGACAGGAAGCAATCAGCCCCAGCATTTT; cdr3_aa: CASSQDWTGSNQPQHF
d_call: .; j_call: TRBJ1-1; v_call: TRBV5-1; clone_size: .; cdr3_nt: TGCGCCAGCAGAGAGGGAGCCGGGGTCGGAGCTTTCTTT; cdr3_aa: CASREGAGVGAFF
d_call: TRBD1; j_call: TRBJ2-7; v_call: TRBV19; clone_size: many; cdr3_nt: TGTGCTAGCAGCATCGGACAGGGTTCCTACGAGCAGTACTTC; cdr3_aa: CASSIGQGSYEQYF
d_call: .; j_call: TRBJ1-1; v_call: TRBV19; clone_size: .; cdr3_nt: TGTGCCAGTAGTAGTATCGATCCAGCGAGTCGGACTGAAGCTTTCTTT; cdr3_aa: CASSSIDPASRTEAFF
d_call: .; j_call: TRBJ1-1; v_call: TRBV6-1; clone_size: .; cdr3_nt: TGTGCCAGCAGACAACGGTGGGGAGGTGTTAAGAACACTGAAGCTTTCTTT; cdr3_aa: CASRQRWGGVKNTEAFF
d_call: TRBD1; j_call: TRBJ1-1; v_call: TRBV11-2; clone_size: many; cdr3_nt: TGTGCCAGCAGGATACAGGGGATCCGGGCTGAAGCTTTCTTT; cdr3_aa: CASRIQGIRAEAFF
d_call: .; j_call: TRBJ2-7; v_call: TRBV4-1; clone_size: many; cdr3_nt: TGCGCCAGCAGCCAAACCGTCCTTGGCCTAGCCGAGCAGTACTTC; cdr3_aa: CASSQTVLGLAEQYF
d_call: .; j_call: TRBJ1-1; v_call: TRBV4-1; clone_size: few; cdr3_nt: TGCGCCAGCAGCCATTTCCAGGGTCCCCCTGAAGCTTTCTTT; cdr3_aa: CASSHFQGPPEAFF
d_call: .; j_call: TRBJ2-1; v_call: TRBV27; clone_size: many; cdr3_nt: TGTGCCAGCAGTTTACATCAAGGGCTTGGGCTAGAGCAGTTCTTC; cdr3_aa: CASSLHQGLGLEQFF
d_call: TRBD2; j_call: TRBJ2-3; v_call: TRBV4-3; clone_size: many; cdr3_nt: TGCGCCAGCAGCCAAGGACTAGCGGGAGATACGCAGTATTTT; cdr3_aa: CASSQGLAGDTQYF
d_call: .; j_call: TRBJ2-7; v_call: TRBV13; clone_size: many; cdr3_nt: TGTGCCAGCAGCTTAGCAGGGTTCTACGAGCAGTACTTC; cdr3_aa: CASSLAGFYEQYF
d_call: TRBD1; j_call: TRBJ2-5; v_call: TRBV15; clone_size: few; cdr3_nt: TGTGCCACCAGCAACCGGGACAGGGGTGAGACCCAGTACTTC; cdr3_aa: CATSNRDRGETQYF
d_call: .; j_call: TRBJ2-3; v_call: TRBV20-1; clone_size: many; cdr3_nt: TGCAGTGTCGCCCAGGGGCTATCTGGCACAGATACGCAGTATTTT; cdr3_aa: CSVAQGLSGTDTQYF